This T cell receptor beta chain was sequenced during a study of shared clonotypes between healthy human individuals (dated by TCRdb to 2019 to 2021). In terms of the full investigation: A couple of women and three men aged 18 to 49 years were included in the cohort. Different laboratories and diverse techniques were used to prepare libraries and sequence TCR repertoires, to increase sequencing depth and limit assay-specific biases. To estimate repertoire size and how much clonotype sharing occurs between individuals, the study deeply sequenced the blood TCR repertoires of 4 to 6 healthy adults. Leukapheresis yielded between about 0.85 and 10 billion PBMCs per donor. Per donor, three plates each were used for CD4 naive and CD4 memory, two for CD8 naive, and one for CD8 memory.

TCR CDR3 regions were amplified from genomic DNA by multiplex PCR using the deep immunoSEQ assay. Extracted genomic DNA from each cell subset was spread evenly across all wells of several immunoSEQ 96-well plates, with each plate serving as a replicate. For sorted subsets, each replicate PCR was loaded with 150 to 250 ng genomic DNA, equivalent to 30,000 or so T cell genomes. Purified libraries were measured with a Qubit 3.0 fluorometer, size-checked on a Bioanalyzer 2100, and measured again with the KAPA Library Quantification kit. A separate single-read 150-cycle Illumina NextSeq 550 flow cell was used to sequence each immunoSEQ 96-well plate. Turning to the authors' computational methods: Because the immunoSEQ output held only junctional sequences and lacked quality scores, the filtering could not match the filtering applied to full-length reads. To assign V/J genes and CDR3, sequences were annotated using PyIR, a Python wrapper for IgBLAST v1.9, with IMGT germline references. Reads were removed for weak V/J assignments (E-value above 1e-6), missing CDR3, stop codons, out-of-frame junctions, or ambiguous translated residues. A V3J clonotype was defined by an identical inferred V gene, J gene, and CDR3 amino acid sequence. The percentage overlap between two repertoires was calculated by dividing the number of shared unique clonotypes by the size of the smaller repertoire. Three approaches were used to assess repertoire richness: RTK rarefaction, the Chao1 estimator, and Recon v2.1 estimates of unobserved clonotypes. For all TCRbeta clonotypes obtained by the gDNA method from a few donors, generation probabilities were computed with OLGA. TCRdb obtained this table from immuneACCESS and retained in-frame rearrangements with V and J assigned. These tables miss some clones; where compared with another copy, unresolved V genes account for less than half of the shortfall, and the remainder is unexplained. D and trimming come from the DNA, and the V and J calls and clone size come from that table. The sample data list 2,500,000 or so clones, and 90% to 95% of these were observed just once. Of the sample, approximately 0.36% falls within the top ten clones.

What the research found in general, with its limitations: Pairwise subsampling led to the expectation that sequencing depth would affect the degree of clonotype sharing among donors. Compared with non-shared clonotypes, clonotypes shared by all four sorted-subset donors had higher generation probabilities. Naive subsets generally had larger estimated clonotype richness than memory subsets. When a few donors were compared, the shared fraction of clonotypes was around 5% for naive CD4, around 4% for naive CD8, more than 2% for memory CD4, and around 0.37% for memory CD8. Only blood was sampled, and tissue TCR repertoires likely differ from those in blood. Even with the large sequencing depth, rarefaction of the sorted-subset datasets indicated that sequencing was incomplete. Because the study included only a small number of donors, the genetic and exposure-history diversity represented was limited.

Regarding this clone: Its recognized antigen is unknown. Base qualities were left out, and no much larger clone turns up one base away.

Healthy HIV-negative adults with no recently reported acute infections or vaccinations were included as donors. Every donor was a Caucasian adult residing in Nashville, Tennessee, USA. CD4+ T cells were enriched through magnetic negative selection, after which naive cells were positively selected on CD45RA and the remaining negative fraction served as the memory subset. After blood collection by leukapheresis, PBMCs were isolated using Ficoll-Histopaque density gradient centrifugation and then cryopreserved in the vapor phase of liquid nitrogen. Analytical flow cytometry was used to check the purity and quantity of every magnetically sorted T cell population. Genomic DNA was isolated from each sorted fraction and quantified by UV absorbance on a Nanodrop 2000c. The sample was naive CD4+ T cells from PBMCs. The sample's cell subset or site label is to be understood as: CD45RA+ positively selected. The sequence was obtained from a man in his late teens or twenties in good health. Some clones in this sample may be carry-over from other donors' samples.

The sequence in DNA is TGTGCCAGCAGCTTAGGGTTAGGACTAGCGGGAATCGAGCAGTACTTC. Its protein is CASSLGLGLAGIEQYF. The rearranged chain carries TRBV7-9 and TRBJ2-7; 12 of the junction bases match TRBD2. CDR1 and CDR2 were assigned from the germline V gene (reference sequence) as SEHNR and FQNEAQ. Compared with germline, V lacks 1 base and J lacks 6 bases; bases without a gene match: 7. Its CDR3 holds 16 amino acids, cysteine through phenylalanine. Of all the DNA, just the CDR3 is kept, 48 bases in frame from base 1.